This T cell receptor beta chain was sequenced for a study of blood T cell repertoires in COVID-19. Study at large: Sites in the United States, Italy and Spain provided acute and convalescent COVID-19 samples. PBMCs, B-cell-depleted T cells, or T cells provided the cDNA or gDNA that made up the material.

Original processing notes: Reference gene primer amplification yielded estimated nucleated cell counts. Sequencing was performed with immunoSEQ multiplex PCR; in TCRdb, only in-frame clones are kept and a portion is missing. The DNA gave D and trimming, while V, J and clone size come from that table. The sample records about 39,000 clones, over 65% being singletons. The material sequenced was peripheral blood. The TCR originated in a man aged 45-65 years with active or convalescent COVID-19.

The CDR3 loop is CASSTTGGGYNSPLHF. CDR3 DNA: TGCGCCAGCAGCACTACAGGGGGAGGCTATAATTCACCCCTCCACTTT. The V call is TRBV5-1, the J call TRBJ1-6; 8 bases align to TRBD1. Trimming at V came to 4 bases and at J to 3 bases, leaving 6 bases not matched to a gene. This CDR3 is built from 16 residues. The V gene's germline CDR1 is SGHRS and CDR2 YFSETQ.